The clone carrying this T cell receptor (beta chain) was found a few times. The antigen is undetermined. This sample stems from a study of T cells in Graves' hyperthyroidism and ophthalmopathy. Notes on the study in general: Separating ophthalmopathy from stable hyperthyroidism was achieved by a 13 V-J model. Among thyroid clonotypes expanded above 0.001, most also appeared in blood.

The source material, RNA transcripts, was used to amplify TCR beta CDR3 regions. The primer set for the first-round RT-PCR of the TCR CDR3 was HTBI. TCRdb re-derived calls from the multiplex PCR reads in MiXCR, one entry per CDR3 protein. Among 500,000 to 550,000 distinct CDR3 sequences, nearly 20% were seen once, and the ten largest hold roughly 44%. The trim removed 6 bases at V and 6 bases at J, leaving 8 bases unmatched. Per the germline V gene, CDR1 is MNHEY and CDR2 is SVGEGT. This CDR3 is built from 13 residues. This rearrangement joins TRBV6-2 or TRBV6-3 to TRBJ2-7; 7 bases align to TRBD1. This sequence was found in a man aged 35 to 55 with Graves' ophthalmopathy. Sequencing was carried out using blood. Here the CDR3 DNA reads TGTGCCAGCAGGCCCGGACAGGTATTCGAGCAGTACTTC. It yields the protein CASRPGQVFEQYF.